This is a list of T cell receptor beta chains from one sample in a study of CD8 T cells in ankylosing spondylitis. TCRdb passed the 5' RACE reads through MiXCR, listing each CDR3 protein once. Of about 540,000 distinct CDR3 sequences in the sample, about 12% are singletons; the top ten hold approximately 7%. Sequenced input: blood, either unsorted or a sorted T cell fraction (not recorded which). The receptors come from a male donor with ankylosing spondylitis. Both conserved end residues are part of each CDR3. Each record gives: clone size, V gene, CDR3 protein. Only part of the rows carry a size: once, few, many, or a class if the clone is expanded.

>few|TRBV5-1
CASSLGTSGEETQYF
>few|TRBV2
CASSDGQGSQPQHF
>NA|TRBV5-1
CASRLGTNNEQFF
>NA|TRBV24-1
CATRHRGAGTEAFF
>few|TRBV5-6
CASSLEGNGNSPLHF
>few|TRBV20-1
CSARDGKGTYGYTF
>few|TRBV6-1
CASSRDTVSGNTIYF
>NA|TRBV2
CASATVSGRRETQYF
>few|TRBV20-1
CGHRTPHSSYTF
>few|TRBV7-2
CASSLVAGLETQYF
>few|TRBV20-1
CSSQSSGRGGGTDTQYF
>few|TRBV27
CASSTLDLPPYNEQFF
>few|TRBV25-1
CARVVPGEHCSDTQYF
>NA|TRBV2
CASIMAVSYNEQFF
>NA|TRBV9
CASSTFGGLSGNTIYF
>NA|TRBV12-3/TRBV12-4
CASRESHSGNTIYF
>NA|TRBV24-1
CATSDWDSYTGELFF
>few|TRBV7-2
CASSLPETGANEQFF
>NA|TRBV27
CASRMGLATSSYNEQFF
>many|TRBV12-3/TRBV12-4
CASRQIPMTGELFF
>NA|TRBV7-9
CASSAGTSGLLSQFF
>few|TRBV12-3/TRBV12-4
CASSHGTGGNIQYF
>NA|TRBV5-1
CASSLRGQGPVGYTF